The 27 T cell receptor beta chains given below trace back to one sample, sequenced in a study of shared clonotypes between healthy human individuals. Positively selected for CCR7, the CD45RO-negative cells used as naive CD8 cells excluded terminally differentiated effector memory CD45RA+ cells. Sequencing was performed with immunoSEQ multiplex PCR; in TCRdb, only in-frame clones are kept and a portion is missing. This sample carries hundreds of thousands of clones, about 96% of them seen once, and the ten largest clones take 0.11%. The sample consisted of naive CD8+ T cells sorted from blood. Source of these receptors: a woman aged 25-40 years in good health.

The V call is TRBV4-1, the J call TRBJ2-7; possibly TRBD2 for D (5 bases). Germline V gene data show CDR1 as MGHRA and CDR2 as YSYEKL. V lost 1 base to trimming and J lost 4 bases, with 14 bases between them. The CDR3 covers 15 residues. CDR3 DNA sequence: TGCGCCAGCAGCCAAGGGACTCTAGGTCAATACGAGCAGTACTTC. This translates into CASSQGTLGQYEQYF.

The CDR3 protein is CASSSGRGPTNEKLFF. CDR3 DNA: TGCGCCAGCAGCTCAGGCAGGGGGCCTACTAATGAAAAACTGTTTTTT. V and J are TRBV5-1 and TRBJ1-4; 8 nucleotides agree with TRBD1. The V and J ends lost 3 bases and 2 bases, in that order; junction bases with no gene match: 6. CDR1 SGHRS and CDR2 YFSETQ come from the germline V gene. The CDR3 is made up of 16 amino acids.

CDR3 sequence (DNA): TGTGCCAGCAGTTTAACCCCCAGGGACACTGAAGCTTTCTTT. Translating gives CASSLTPRDTEAFF. The V gene is TRBV28, the J gene TRBJ1-1; the D gene is possibly TRBD1 (5 bases). Germline V gene lookup returns CDR1 MDHEN and CDR2 SYDVKM. V was pared by 2 bases and J by 3 bases, with 10 bases between. This CDR3 has 14 amino acids. Drawing the rest from reference TRBV28 and TRBJ1-1, the complete variable domain is DVKVTQSSRYLVKRTGEKVFLECVQDMDHENMFWYRQDPGLGLRLIYFSYDVKMKEKGDIPEGYSVSREKKERFSLILESASTNQTSMYLCASSLTPRDTEAFFGQGTRLTVV.

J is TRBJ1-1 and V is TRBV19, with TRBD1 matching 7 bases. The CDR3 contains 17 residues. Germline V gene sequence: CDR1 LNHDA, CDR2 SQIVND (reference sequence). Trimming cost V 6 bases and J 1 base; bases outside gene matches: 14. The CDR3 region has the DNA TGTGCCAGTAGCTCTGAGGGGGCCGGTTGGAGGAACACTGAAGCTTTCTTT. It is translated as CASSSEGAGWRNTEAFF.

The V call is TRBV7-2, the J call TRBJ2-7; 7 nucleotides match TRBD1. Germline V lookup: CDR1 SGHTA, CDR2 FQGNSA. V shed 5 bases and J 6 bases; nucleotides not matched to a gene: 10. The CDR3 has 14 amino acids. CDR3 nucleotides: TGTGCCAGCAGCCGCCCTGACAGGGTCGGCGAGCAGTACTTC. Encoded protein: CASSRPDRVGEQYF. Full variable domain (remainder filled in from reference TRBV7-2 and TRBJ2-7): GAGVSQSPSNKVTEKGKDVELRCDPISGHTALYWYRQSLGQGLEFLIYFQGNSAPDKSGLPSDRFSAERTGGSVSTLTIQRTQQEDSAVYLCASSRPDRVGEQYFGPGTRLTVT.

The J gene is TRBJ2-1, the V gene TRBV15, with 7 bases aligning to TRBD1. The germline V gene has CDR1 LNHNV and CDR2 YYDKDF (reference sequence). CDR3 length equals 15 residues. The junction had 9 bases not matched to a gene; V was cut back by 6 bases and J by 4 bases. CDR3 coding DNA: TGTGCCACCAGAGGGGGCAGCGCGAGTTACAATGAGCAGTTCTTC. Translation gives CATRGGSASYNEQFF.

The CDR3 loop reads CASSIGFGPQHF. The CDR3 DNA sequence: TGTGCCAGCAGTATAGGGTTCGGCCCCCAGCATTTT. The genes are TRBV27 and TRBJ1-5; the D is unclear. CDR1 and CDR2 from the germline V gene are MNHEY and SMNVEV (reference sequence). V lost 5 bases and J 10 bases, leaving 12 bases between the germline ends. The CDR3 consists of 12 residues.

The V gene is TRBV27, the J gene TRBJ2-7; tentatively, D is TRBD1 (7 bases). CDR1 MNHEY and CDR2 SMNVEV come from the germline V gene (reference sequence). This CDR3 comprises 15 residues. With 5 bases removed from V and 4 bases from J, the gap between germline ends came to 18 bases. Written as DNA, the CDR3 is TGTGCCAGCAGTCTTCGACAGGGTGGAGGGTACGAGCAGTACTTC. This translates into CASSLRQGGGYEQYF.

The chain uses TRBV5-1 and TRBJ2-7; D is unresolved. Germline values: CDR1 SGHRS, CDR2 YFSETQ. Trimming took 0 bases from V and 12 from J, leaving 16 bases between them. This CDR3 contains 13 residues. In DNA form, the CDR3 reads TGCGCCAGCAGCTTGGGGCAGCCAACGAGTGGGTACTTC. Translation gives CASSLGQPTSGYF. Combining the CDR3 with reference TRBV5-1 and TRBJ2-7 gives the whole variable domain KAGVTQTPRYLIKTRGQQVTLSCSPISGHRSVSWYQQTPGQGLQFLFEYFSETQRNKGNFPGRFSGRQFSNSRSEMNVSTLELGDSALYLCASSLGQPTSGYFGPGTRLTVT.

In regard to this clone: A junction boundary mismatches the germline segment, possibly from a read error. CDR3 DNA: TGCAGTGCTCCCACTCAGGGGATGTCCTTC. Amino acids: CSAPTQGMSF. The chain joins TRBV20-1 to TRBJ1-2, with D maybe TRBD1 (6 bases). CDR3 length: 10 residues. CDR1 and CDR2 (germline): DFQATT, SNEGSKA (reference sequence).

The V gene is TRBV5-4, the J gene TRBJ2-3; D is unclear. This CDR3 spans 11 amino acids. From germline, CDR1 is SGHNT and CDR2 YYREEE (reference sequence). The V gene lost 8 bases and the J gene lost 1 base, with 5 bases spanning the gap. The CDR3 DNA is TGTGCCAGTCATGGCACAGATACGCAGTATTTT. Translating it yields CASHGTDTQYF.

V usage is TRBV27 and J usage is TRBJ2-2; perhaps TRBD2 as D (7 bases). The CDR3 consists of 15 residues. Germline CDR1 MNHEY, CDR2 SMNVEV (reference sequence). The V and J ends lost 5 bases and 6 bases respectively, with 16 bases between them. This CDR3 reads CASSRGAGGAGELFF. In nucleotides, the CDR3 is TGTGCCAGCAGTCGGGGGGCAGGCGGCGCCGGGGAGCTGTTTTTT.

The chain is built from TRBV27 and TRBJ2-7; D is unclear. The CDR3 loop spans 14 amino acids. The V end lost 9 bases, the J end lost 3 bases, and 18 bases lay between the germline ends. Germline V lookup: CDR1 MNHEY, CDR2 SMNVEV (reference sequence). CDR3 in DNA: TGTGCCAGTTCCCCCCGCGGAGAGATCTACGAGCAGTACTTC. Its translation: CASSPRGEIYEQYF.

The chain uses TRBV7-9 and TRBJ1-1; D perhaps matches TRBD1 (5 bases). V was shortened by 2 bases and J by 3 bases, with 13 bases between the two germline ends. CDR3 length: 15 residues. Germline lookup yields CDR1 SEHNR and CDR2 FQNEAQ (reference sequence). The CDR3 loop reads CASSLPRRGYTEAFF. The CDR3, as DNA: TGTGCCAGCAGCTTACCTAGGCGGGGGTACACTGAAGCTTTCTTT.

CDR3 DNA sequence: TGTGCCAGCAGCTTAGAACTAGCGGGTGTCTACGAGCAGTACTTC. Protein: CASSLELAGVYEQYF. The chain combines TRBV7-6 with TRBJ2-7; 9 bases fit TRBD2. The CDR3 extends over 15 amino acids. Per germline, CDR1 SGHVS and CDR2 FNYEAQ. V lost 1 base and J lost 3; bases outside the gene matches: 4.

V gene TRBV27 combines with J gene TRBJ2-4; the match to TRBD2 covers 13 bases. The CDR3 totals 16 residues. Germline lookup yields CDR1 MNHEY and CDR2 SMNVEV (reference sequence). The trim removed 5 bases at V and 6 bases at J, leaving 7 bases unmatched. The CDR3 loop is CASSIGLAGAGNIQYF. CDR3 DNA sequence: TGTGCCAGCAGTATCGGACTAGCGGGAGCAGGAAACATTCAGTACTTC.

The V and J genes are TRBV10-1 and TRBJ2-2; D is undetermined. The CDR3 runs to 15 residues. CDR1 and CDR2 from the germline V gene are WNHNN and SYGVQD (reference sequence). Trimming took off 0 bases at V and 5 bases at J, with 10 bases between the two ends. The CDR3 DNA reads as TGCGCCAGCAGTGAGTCGACCAGTACAACCGGGGAGCTGTTTTTT. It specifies CASSESTSTTGELFF.

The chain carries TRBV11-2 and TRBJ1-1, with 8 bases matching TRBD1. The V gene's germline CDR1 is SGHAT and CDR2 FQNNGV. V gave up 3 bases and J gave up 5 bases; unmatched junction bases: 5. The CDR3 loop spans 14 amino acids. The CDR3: CASSFQGALTEAFF. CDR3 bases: TGTGCCAGCAGCTTCCAGGGGGCATTGACTGAAGCTTTCTTT.

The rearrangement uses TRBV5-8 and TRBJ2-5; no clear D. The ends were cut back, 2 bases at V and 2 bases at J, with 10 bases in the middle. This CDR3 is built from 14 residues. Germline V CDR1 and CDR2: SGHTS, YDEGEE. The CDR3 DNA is TGTGCCAGCAGCTTCCCGACTCGTCAAGAGACCCAGTACTTC. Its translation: CASSFPTRQETQYF.

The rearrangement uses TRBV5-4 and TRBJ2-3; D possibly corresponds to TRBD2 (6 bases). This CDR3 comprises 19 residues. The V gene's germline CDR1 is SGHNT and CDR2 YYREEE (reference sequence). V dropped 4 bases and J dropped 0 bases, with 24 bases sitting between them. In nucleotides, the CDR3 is TGTGCCAGCAGCCAACATAAGGGCCAGCGGGTTTTTAGCACAGATACGCAGTATTTT. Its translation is CASSQHKGQRVFSTDTQYF.

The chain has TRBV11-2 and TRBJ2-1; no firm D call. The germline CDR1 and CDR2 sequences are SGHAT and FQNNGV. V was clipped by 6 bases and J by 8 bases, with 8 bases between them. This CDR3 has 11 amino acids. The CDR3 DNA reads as TGTGCCAGCAGTCATAGGGATGAGCAGTTCTTC. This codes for CASSHRDEQFF.

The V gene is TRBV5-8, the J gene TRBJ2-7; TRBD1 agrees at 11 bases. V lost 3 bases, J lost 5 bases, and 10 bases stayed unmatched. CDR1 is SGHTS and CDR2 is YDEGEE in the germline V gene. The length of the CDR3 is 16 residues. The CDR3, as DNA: TGTGCCAGCAGCTCGGGACAGGGGGTATTTGGGCACGAGCAGTACTTC. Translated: CASSSGQGVFGHEQYF.

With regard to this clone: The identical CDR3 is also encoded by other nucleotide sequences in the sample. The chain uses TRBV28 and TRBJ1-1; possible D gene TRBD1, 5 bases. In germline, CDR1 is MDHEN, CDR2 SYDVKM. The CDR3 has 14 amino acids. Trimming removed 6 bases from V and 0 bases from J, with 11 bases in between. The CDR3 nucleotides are TGTGCCAGCAGCCCCGGGACGGTGAACACTGAAGCTTTCTTT. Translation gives CASSPGTVNTEAFF.

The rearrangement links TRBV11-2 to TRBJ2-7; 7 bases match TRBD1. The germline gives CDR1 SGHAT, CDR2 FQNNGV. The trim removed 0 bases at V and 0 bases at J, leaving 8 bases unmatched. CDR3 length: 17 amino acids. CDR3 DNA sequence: TGTGCCAGCAGCTTAGAACCGAGACAGGGAAGCTCCTACGAGCAGTACTTC. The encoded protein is CASSLEPRQGSSYEQYF.

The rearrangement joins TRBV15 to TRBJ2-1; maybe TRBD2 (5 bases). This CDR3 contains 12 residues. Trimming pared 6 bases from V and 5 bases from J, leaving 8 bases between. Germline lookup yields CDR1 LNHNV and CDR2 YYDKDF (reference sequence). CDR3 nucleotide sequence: TGTGCCACCAGGGGCGGGCACAATGAGCAGTTCTTC. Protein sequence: CATRGGHNEQFF. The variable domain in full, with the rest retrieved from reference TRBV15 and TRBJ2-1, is DAMVIQNPRYQVTQFGKPVTLSCSQTLNHNVMYWYQQKSSQAPKLLFHYYDKDFNNEADTPDNFQSRRPNTSFCFLDIRSPGLGDTAMYLCATRGGHNEQFFGPGTRLTVL.

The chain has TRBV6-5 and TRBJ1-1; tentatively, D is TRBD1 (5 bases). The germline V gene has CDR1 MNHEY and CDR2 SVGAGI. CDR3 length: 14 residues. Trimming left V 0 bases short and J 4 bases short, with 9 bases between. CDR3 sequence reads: CASSYSWDATEAFF. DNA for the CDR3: TGTGCCAGCAGTTACTCGTGGGACGCCACTGAAGCTTTCTTT.

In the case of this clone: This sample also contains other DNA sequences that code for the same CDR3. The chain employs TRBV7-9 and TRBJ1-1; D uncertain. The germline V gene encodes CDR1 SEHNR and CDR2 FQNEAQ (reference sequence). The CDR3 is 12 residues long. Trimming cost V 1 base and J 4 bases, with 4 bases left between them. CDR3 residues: CASSLGATEAFF. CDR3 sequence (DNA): TGTGCCAGCAGCTTAGGTGCCACTGAAGCTTTCTTT. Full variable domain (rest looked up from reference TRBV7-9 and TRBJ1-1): DTGVSQNPRHKITKRGQNVTFRCDPISEHNRLYWYRQTLGQGPEFLTYFQNEAQLEKSRLLSDRFSAERPKGSFSTLEIQRTEQGDSAMYLCASSLGATEAFFGQGTRLTVV.